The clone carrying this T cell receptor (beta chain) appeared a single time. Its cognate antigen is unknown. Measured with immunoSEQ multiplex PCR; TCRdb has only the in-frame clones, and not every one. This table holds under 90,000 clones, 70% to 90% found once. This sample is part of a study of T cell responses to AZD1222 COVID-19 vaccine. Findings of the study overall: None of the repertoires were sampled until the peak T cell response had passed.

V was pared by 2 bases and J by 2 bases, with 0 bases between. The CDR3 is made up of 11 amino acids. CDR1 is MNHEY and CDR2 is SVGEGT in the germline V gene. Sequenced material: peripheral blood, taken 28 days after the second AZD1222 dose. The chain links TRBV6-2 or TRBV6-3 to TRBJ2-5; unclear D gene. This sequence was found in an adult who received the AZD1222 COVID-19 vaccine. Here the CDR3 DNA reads TGTGCCAGCAGTTACCAAGAGACCCAGTACTTC. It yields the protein CASSYQETQYF.